This T cell receptor (beta chain) was identified in a study of T cells in Graves' hyperthyroidism and ophthalmopathy. This clonotype showed up many times. Germline V gives CDR1 LNHNV, CDR2 YYDKDF (reference sequence). CDR3 length: 14 amino acids. V was trimmed by 4 bases and J by 2 bases, leaving 9 bases between them. Amplified TCR beta CDR3 regions came from RNA transcripts. With the HTBI primer set, the TCR CDR3 went through a first round of RT-PCR. One entry per CDR3 protein, called by TCRdb with MiXCR from the multiplex PCR reads. The repertoire holds approximately 510,000 distinct CDR3 sequences, under 25% seen once, with approximately 26% in the top ten.

This sequence originates from a man aged 18 to 30 with Graves' hyperthyroidism. The rearrangement uses TRBV15 and TRBJ1-5; perhaps TRBD1 as D (5 bases). The specimen was blood. CDR3 nucleotides: TGTGCCACCAGCAAGGGGAGTCGCAATCAGCCCCAGCATTTT. Translated: CATSKGSRNQPQHF.